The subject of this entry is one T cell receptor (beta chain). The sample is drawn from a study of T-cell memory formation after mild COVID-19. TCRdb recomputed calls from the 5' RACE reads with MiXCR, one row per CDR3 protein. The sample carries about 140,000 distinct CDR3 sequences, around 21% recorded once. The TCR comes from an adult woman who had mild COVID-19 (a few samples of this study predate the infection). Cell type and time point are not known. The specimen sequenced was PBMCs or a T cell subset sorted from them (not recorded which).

In nucleotides, the CDR3 is TGTGCCAGCAGTAAAGAGACCCAGTACTTC. Translation: CASSKETQYF. This chain links TRBV2 with TRBJ2-5; D is undetermined. V was trimmed by 5 bases and J by 3 bases, leaving 1 base between them. CDR1 SNHLY and CDR2 FYNNEI come from the germline V gene. The CDR3 is 10 amino acids.